The 27 T cell receptor beta chains below all came from one sample that was sequenced in a study of graft-versus-host responses after intestinal transplantation. The antigens for these receptors are not known. Clones were sequenced by immunoSEQ multiplex PCR, and TCRdb holds only the in-frame ones, with some missing. The table lists more than 100,000 clones, 85% to 95% of them singletons. The material sequenced was unstimulated CD4+ T cells sorted from spleen or lymph node cells, taken before intestinal transplant. These receptors were collected from a human donor who received an intestinal transplant.

The V gene is TRBV2, the J gene TRBJ1-2; D is possibly TRBD1 (5 bases). Deletions cut 6 bases from V and 0 bases from J, with 17 bases between. The CDR3 totals 16 residues. Germline CDR1 reads SNHLY; CDR2 reads FYNNEI. Here the CDR3 DNA reads TGTGCCAGCAGCGTTACTGGTGGGACGGCTAACTATGGCTACACCTTC. This codes for CASSVTGGTANYGYTF.

The chain has TRBV5-4 and TRBJ2-7, with D tentatively TRBD2 (6 bases). From germline, CDR1 is SGHNT and CDR2 YYREEE (reference sequence). The V and J ends lost 4 bases and 9 bases respectively, with 17 bases between them. The CDR3 covers 13 residues. The CDR3 loop is CASSARRERGQYF. CDR3 sequence (DNA): TGTGCCAGCAGCGCCCGGCGGGAACGCGGGCAGTACTTC.

This chain uses TRBV30 with TRBJ1-4; D is undetermined. Trimming stripped 0 bases from V and 8 bases from J, with 10 bases between. CDR3 length equals 13 residues. Per germline, CDR1 GTSNPN and CDR2 SVGIG (reference sequence). DNA of the CDR3: TGTGCCTGGAGTGTCTATACAGCCGAAAAACTGTTTTTT. Its translation is CAWSVYTAEKLFF.

V gene TRBV6-5 combines with J gene TRBJ2-1; D perhaps matches TRBD1 (5 bases). The CDR3 extends over 15 amino acids. Germline V CDR1 and CDR2: MNHEY, SVGAGI. The V end lost 6 bases, the J end lost 2 bases, and 14 bases lay between the germline ends. Here the CDR3 DNA reads TGTGCCAGCAGCCTCGGTCTGGGGCCCTACAATGAGCAGTTCTTC. As protein: CASSLGLGPYNEQFF.

This clone was observed a handful of times. The chain employs TRBV28 and TRBJ2-7; 7 positions agree with TRBD2. Germline V gene lookup returns CDR1 MDHEN and CDR2 SYDVKM. Trimming cost V 10 bases and J 3 bases; bases outside gene matches: 6. The CDR3 is made up of 12 amino acids. The CDR3 DNA is TGTGCCACGGGCGGGGGAAACTACGAGCAGTACTTC. This translates into CATGGGNYEQYF. The full variable domain, rest sourced from reference TRBV28 and TRBJ2-7, is DVKVTQSSRYLVKRTGEKVFLECVQDMDHENMFWYRQDPGLGLRLIYFSYDVKMKEKGDIPEGYSVSREKKERFSLILESASTNQTSMYLCATGGGNYEQYFGPGTRLTVT.

The chain joins TRBV29-1 to TRBJ1-1; no definite D call. The CDR3 totals 13 residues. Per germline, CDR1 SQVTM and CDR2 ANQGSEA. V was shortened by 4 bases and J by 4 bases, with 13 bases between the two germline ends. DNA of the CDR3: TGCAGCGTTGTTTTAGCTTCTCCCACTGAAGCTTTCTTT. This codes for CSVVLASPTEAFF.

This rearrangement joins TRBV6-5 to TRBJ1-5; no definite D call. This CDR3 is 16 amino acids long. Germline V CDR1 and CDR2: MNHEY, SVGAGI. Trimming removed 2 bases at V and 2 bases at J, with 13 bases between. Here the CDR3 DNA reads TGTGCCAGCAGTTACAATGTGGTTGCCGGCAATCAGCCCCAGCATTTT. This encodes CASSYNVVAGNQPQHF.

This clone was picked up one time. This chain uses TRBV5-1 with TRBJ2-1; D ambiguous. This CDR3 has 11 residues. V lost 0 bases and J lost 6, with 1 base in between. From germline, CDR1 is SGHRS and CDR2 YFSETQ. CDR3 sequence (DNA): TGCGCCAGCAGCTTGGGCAATGAGCAGTTCTTC. Translated, it gives CASSLGNEQFF.

The V call is TRBV6-1, the J call TRBJ2-3; no clear D. V shed 2 bases and J shed 0 bases, with 6 bases lying between them. The CDR3 is made up of 14 amino acids. The germline gives CDR1 MNHNS, CDR2 SASEGT. CDR3 bases: TGTGCCAGCAGTGAACGGGCTAGCACAGATACGCAGTATTTT. It specifies CASSERASTDTQYF.

The chain uses TRBV7-9 and TRBJ2-6; TRBD1 agrees at 7 bases. In germline, CDR1 is SEHNR, CDR2 FQNEAQ (reference sequence). The CDR3 is made up of 18 amino acids. The V gene end was trimmed by 5 bases and the J gene end by 0 bases; junction bases not matched to a gene: 10. CDR3 in amino acids: CASSPRTGTSSGANVLTF. In DNA form, the CDR3 reads TGTGCCAGCAGCCCCCGGACAGGTACTAGCTCTGGGGCCAACGTCCTGACTTTC.

The rearrangement links TRBV5-4 to TRBJ2-7, with 14 positions matching TRBD2. Unmatched junction bases numbered 6, after V lost 4 bases and J lost 6 bases. The CDR3 is made up of 15 amino acids. CDR1 SGHNT and CDR2 YYREEE come from the germline V gene (reference sequence). CDR3 amino acids: CASSERLAGGGEQYF. In nucleotides, the CDR3 is TGTGCCAGCAGCGAACGACTAGCGGGAGGGGGCGAGCAGTACTTC. Combining the CDR3 with reference TRBV5-4 and TRBJ2-7 gives the whole variable domain ETGVTQSPTHLIKTRGQQVTLRCSSQSGHNTVSWYQQALGQGPQFIFQYYREEENGRGNFPPRFSGLQFPNYSSELNVNALELDDSALYLCASSERLAGGGEQYFGPGTRLTVT.

The chain uses TRBV11-3 and TRBJ2-5, with a possible D match to TRBD2 (5 bases). Germline assignment: CDR1 SGHNT and CDR2 YENEEA. The CDR3 totals 12 residues. Trimming removed 3 bases from V and 5 bases from J, with 7 bases in between. This chain's CDR3 is CASSFPGETQYF. For the CDR3, the DNA is TGTGCCAGCAGCTTTCCGGGGGAGACCCAGTACTTC.

This sequence joins TRBV7-2 and TRBJ2-7; possible D gene TRBD1, 5 bases. Germline V lookup: CDR1 SGHTA, CDR2 FQGNSA. The ends were cut back, 5 bases at V and 4 bases at J, with 15 bases in the middle. This CDR3 is built from 14 residues. The CDR3 region is CASSIGAQGYEQYF. The CDR3 DNA reads as TGTGCCAGCAGCATAGGGGCCCAAGGATACGAGCAGTACTTC.

The chain is built from TRBV18 and TRBJ1-3; no definite D call. This CDR3 is built from 14 residues. Germline-derived CDR1 and CDR2 are KGHSH and LQKENI. V shed 6 bases and J shed 0 bases, with 9 bases lying between them. Here the CDR3 DNA reads TGTGCCAGCTCGTCCCGGGACTCTGGAAACACCATATATTTT. Its protein is CASSSRDSGNTIYF.

The chain recombines TRBV5-1 with TRBJ2-1, with 9 bases fitting TRBD2. J lost 7 bases, V lost 4 bases, and 9 bases had no gene match. This CDR3 is 15 amino acids long. Looked up from germline, CDR1 is SGHRS and CDR2 is YFSETQ. CDR3 loop: CASSRIAGEFNEQFF. The CDR3 DNA sequence: TGCGCCAGCAGCAGGATAGCGGGAGAGTTTAATGAGCAGTTCTTC.

The chain employs TRBV7-8 and TRBJ1-5; maybe TRBD1 (6 bases). V was shortened by 1 base and J by 2 bases, with 15 bases between the two germline ends. The CDR3 covers 17 residues. Germline values: CDR1 SGHVS, CDR2 FQNEAQ. The CDR3 DNA reads TGTGCCAGCAGCTTAGGGGGACATCAGGGAGGCAATCAGCCCCAGCATTTT. It is translated as CASSLGGHQGGNQPQHF.

The rearrangement uses TRBV14 and TRBJ1-1; D is uncertain. There are 16 residues in the CDR3. CDR1 SGHDN and CDR2 FVKESK come from the germline V gene. V was clipped by 0 bases and J by 0 bases, with 11 bases between them. DNA for the CDR3: TGTGCCAGCAGCCAAGACAAATACGGTTTGAACACTGAAGCTTTCTTT. It yields the protein CASSQDKYGLNTEAFF. Full variable domain (rest looked up from reference TRBV14 and TRBJ1-1): EAGVTQFPSHSVIEKGQTVTLRCDPISGHDNLYWYRRVMGKEIKFLLHFVKESKQDESGMPNNRFLAERTGGTYSTLKVQPAELEDSGVYFCASSQDKYGLNTEAFFGQGTRLTVV.

The CDR3 loop reads CASSSRGGSNVLTF. CDR3 DNA sequence: TGCGCCAGCAGCAGCCGGGGGGGGTCCAACGTCCTGACTTTC. V gene TRBV5-1 combines with J gene TRBJ2-6; 8 bases are a match to TRBD2. Looked up from germline, CDR1 is SGHRS and CDR2 is YFSETQ. This CDR3 region has 14 residues. Losses at the gene ends were 4 bases for V and 8 bases for J; bases not matched to a gene: 5.

The rearrangement joins TRBV30 to TRBJ2-7; D perhaps matches TRBD1 (5 bases). From germline, CDR1 is GTSNPN and CDR2 SVGIG (reference sequence). Trimming removed 0 bases at V and 0 bases at J, with 12 bases between. The CDR3 sequence is 15 residues long. The DNA of the CDR3 is TGTGCCTGGAGTGTACAGGCAGGAAGCTCCTACGAGCAGTACTTC. Its protein is CAWSVQAGSSYEQYF.

This chain connects TRBV28 to TRBJ1-1; weak D call: TRBD1 (6 bases). CDR1 and CDR2 (germline): MDHEN, SYDVKM. Trimming took 4 bases from V and 4 from J, leaving 22 bases between them. The CDR3 extends over 17 amino acids. CDR3: CASSSSLGGVGSTEAFF. The CDR3 DNA sequence: TGTGCCAGCAGTTCCTCCTTGGGGGGCGTTGGTAGCACTGAAGCTTTCTTT.

The chain carries TRBV7-2 and TRBJ2-1, with 7 bases matching TRBD2. Trimming at V came to 0 bases and at J to 5 bases, leaving 10 bases not matched to a gene. CDR3 length equals 17 residues. Per the germline V gene, CDR1 is SGHTA and CDR2 is FQGNSA. This CDR3 is CASSLARGTWDDNEQFF. For the CDR3, the DNA is TGTGCCAGCAGCTTAGCGCGGGGGACTTGGGACGACAATGAGCAGTTCTTC.

The rearrangement joins TRBV9 to TRBJ2-5, with TRBD1 matching 8 bases. The trim removed 0 bases at V and 2 bases at J, leaving 6 bases unmatched. Germline CDR1 SGDLS, CDR2 YYNGEE. The CDR3 spans 16 residues. The CDR3 bases are TGTGCCAGCAGCGTAGGTCGGACAGGGAAACAAGAGACCCAGTACTTC. Protein product: CASSVGRTGKQETQYF. Drawing the rest from reference TRBV9 and TRBJ2-5, the complete variable domain is DSGVTQTPKHLITATGQRVTLRCSPRSGDLSVYWYQQSLDQGLQFLIQYYNGEERAKGNILERFSAQQFPDLHSELNLSSLELGDSALYFCASSVGRTGKQETQYFGPGTRLLVL.

This sequence joins TRBV5-1 and TRBJ2-5; D is possibly TRBD1 or TRBD2 (5 bases each). V was shortened by 5 bases and J by 0 bases, with 14 bases between the two germline ends. Germline loops: CDR1 SGHRS, CDR2 YFSETQ. CDR3 length: 15 residues. The CDR3 region has the DNA TGCGCCAGCAGTTTATACGGGACGGACCAAGAGACCCAGTACTTC. Protein sequence: CASSLYGTDQETQYF.

The chain uses TRBV25-1 and TRBJ1-2; no clear D. Trimming left V 5 bases short and J 6 bases short, with 22 bases between. CDR1 MGHDK and CDR2 SYGVNS come from the germline V gene. The CDR3 consists of 16 residues. The CDR3 is CASSPGGPLRKNGYTF. In DNA, the CDR3 is TGTGCCAGCAGTCCCGGCGGGCCCCTGCGTAAGAATGGCTACACCTTC.

This clone was picked up one time. This chain connects TRBV5-1 to TRBJ1-1; 7 bases match TRBD1. The ends lost 2 bases at V and 2 bases at J; junction bases unmatched: 9. Germline assignment: CDR1 SGHRS and CDR2 YFSETQ. The CDR3 is 16 amino acids. The DNA of the CDR3 is TGCGCCAGCAGCTTCAGGGGGGGGGTTACAAACACTGAAGCTTTCTTT. Amino acid sequence: CASSFRGGVTNTEAFF.

The chain employs TRBV5-8 and TRBJ1-4; TRBD1 is a possible D gene (6 bases). The V end was cut by 1 base, the J end by 4 bases, with 11 bases between. Germline assignment: CDR1 SGHTS and CDR2 YDEGEE. The CDR3 totals 15 residues. CDR3: CASSLMDSFNEKLFF. CDR3 bases: TGTGCCAGCAGCTTGATGGACAGTTTTAATGAAAAACTGTTTTTT.

The J gene is TRBJ1-4, the V gene TRBV5-1; no reliable D call. V lost 0 bases and J lost 4, with 7 bases in between. This CDR3 has 14 residues. Germline CDR1 and CDR2: SGHRS and YFSETQ. DNA of the CDR3: TGCGCCAGCAGCTTGGCCTGGAGTAATGAAAAACTGTTTTTT. As protein: CASSLAWSNEKLFF.